A selection of T cell receptor beta chains follows, all from one sample in a study of regulatory T cells in long-lasting Graves disease. TCRdb called the multiplex PCR reads again in MiXCR, with one record for every CDR3 protein. The sample consists of 400,000 or so distinct CDR3 sequences, less than 25% of them appearing once. The sequencing here drew on peripheral blood mononuclear cells (PBMCs), taken when the disease was refractory, from a patient treated with antithyroid drugs. The source is a female donor with Graves disease. CDR3s include the opening cysteine and the closing phenylalanine or tryptophan. A D gene is named only where the DNA matches it firmly. Size values are once, few and many counts, or a class for expanded clones, and some rows have none.

clone size	V gene	D gene	J gene	CDR3 DNA	CDR3 protein
-	TRBV7-2	TRBD2	TRBJ2-2	TGTGCCAGCAGCTTAGATGGACTAGCGGGAACGAACACCGGGGAGCTGTTTTTT	CASSLDGLAGTNTGELFF
-	TRBV7-9	-	TRBJ2-1	TGTGCCAGCAGCGGCGTGGCATACAATGAGCAGTTCTTC	CASSGVAYNEQFF
-	TRBV28	-	TRBJ2-6	TGTGCCAGCAGACGACGCTCCTGGACAAAAATCTCTGGGGCCAACGTCCTGACTTTC	CASRRRSWTKISGANVLTF
-	TRBV29-1	-	TRBJ2-7	TGCAGCGTCGGAGGGGGGACTGGCTCCTACGAGCAGTACTTC	CSVGGGTGSYEQYF
many	TRBV29-1	TRBD1	TRBJ1-1	TGCAGCGTTGACGCCGGGACAGGGGTCTTGAACACTGAAGCTTTCTTT	CSVDAGTGVLNTEAFF
many	TRBV20-1	-	TRBJ1-2	TGCAGTGCTAGAGATAACGATCGTCCCCTTCGTGAGGAGAGCTATGGCTACACCTTC	CSARDNDRPLREESYGYTF
many	TRBV7-2	-	TRBJ2-5	TGTGCCAGCAGCCTCTGGAGCGGAAACGGAGAGACCCAGTACTTC	CASSLWSGNGETQYF
few	TRBV30	TRBD1	TRBJ2-5	TGTGCCTGGAGTGCCCTCCGGACAGGGTCCCGCGAGACCCAGTACTTC	CAWSALRTGSRETQYF
many	TRBV11-2	TRBD2	TRBJ2-5	TGTGCCAGCAGCCCCGGGACTAGCGGGAGAAGGGAGACCCAGTACTTC	CASSPGTSGRRETQYF
many	TRBV7-9	-	TRBJ1-1	TGTGCCAGCATTGGTGCGGGGCAGGGGAACACTGAAGCTTTCTTT	CASIGAGQGNTEAFF
few	TRBV12-3/TRBV12-4	-	TRBJ1-5	TGTGCCAGCAGTTTTAGTCTCCTGAGAGCCCAGCATTTT	CASSFSLLRAQHF
-	TRBV9	-	TRBJ1-1	TGTGCCAGCAGCGTCGAGTCGGGGGAGGCTTTCTTT	CASSVESGEAFF
few	TRBV20-1	-	TRBJ2-5	TGCAGTGGCGCGGGGTGGGTAGAGACCCAGTACTTC	CSGAGWVETQYF
many	TRBV19	-	TRBJ1-1	TGTGCCAGTAGTCCGACCGAGGGGACTGAAGCTTTCTTT	CASSPTEGTEAFF
many	TRBV10-2	-	TRBJ2-5	TGCGCCAGCAGTGAATCGGAGACCCAGTACTTC	CASSESETQYF
-	TRBV2	-	TRBJ2-7	TGTGCCAGCACGGGAGAGCCTGGCGAGCAGTACTTC	CASTGEPGEQYF
few	TRBV19	-	TRBJ2-2	TGTGCCAGTAGTATAGTACGGGACACCGGGGAGCTGTTTTTT	CASSIVRDTGELFF
many	TRBV12-3/TRBV12-4	-	TRBJ1-2	TGTGCCAGCAGTTTAGACGCTGCACCTAACTATGGCTACACCTTC	CASSLDAAPNYGYTF
-	TRBV9	TRBD1	TRBJ2-2	TGTGCCAGCAGCCCAAAACAGGGGGCGGTAGGGGAGCTGTTTTTT	CASSPKQGAVGELFF
-	TRBV20-1	TRBD2	TRBJ2-7	TGCAGTGCTACTTCTAGGTTGCGGGAGGGCTGGTACGAGCAGTACTTC	CSATSRLREGWYEQYF
many	TRBV11-2	-	TRBJ1-3	TGTGCCAGCAGCTTAGCGCTAGGAGGAAACACCATATATTTT	CASSLALGGNTIYF
many	TRBV2	TRBD1	TRBJ1-1	TGTGCCAGCAGGGGACAGGGTGTCACTGAAGCTTTCTTT	CASRGQGVTEAFF
few	TRBV5-1	TRBD1	TRBJ1-2	TGCGCCAGCAGCTTCGACAGGGGGAACTATGGCTACACCTTC	CASSFDRGNYGYTF
-	TRBV4-3	-	TRBJ2-2	TGCGCCAGCAGCCGATACATTGCTACCGGGGAGCTGTTTTTT	CASSRYIATGELFF
-	TRBV30	-	TRBJ2-2	TGTGCCTGGAGTGTCCCCAGGGGGGAGCTGTTTTTT	CAWSVPRGELFF
many	TRBV6-1	TRBD1	TRBJ2-5	TGTGCCAGCAGTGAAGCGCCTAAGCCGGACAGGAATCGGGAGACCCAGTACTTC	CASSEAPKPDRNRETQYF
many	TRBV3-1	TRBD2	TRBJ2-2	TGTGCCAGCAGCCAACTTAGCGGGACCGGGGAGCTGTTTTTT	CASSQLSGTGELFF
few	TRBV2	TRBD2	TRBJ2-7	TGTGCCAGCAGGACAGACAGCGGGAGCTACGAGCAGTACTTC	CASRTDSGSYEQYF
-	TRBV9	-	TRBJ1-5	TGTGCCAGCAGCGTCGGAGGGAGTAGCAATCAGCCCCAGCATTTT	CASSVGGSSNQPQHF
few	TRBV7-2	TRBD2	TRBJ2-7	TGTGCCAGCAGCTTAGTAGGTAGCGGGAGGGCCAATTACGAGCAGTACTTC	CASSLVGSGRANYEQYF
-	TRBV29-1	-	TRBJ2-7	TGCAGCGTTGAACTCGGGACTCCCGAGCAGTACTTC	CSVELGTPEQYF